The TCR beta chain described here comes from a study of T cell repertoires in cytomegalovirus infection. Whole-study context: Shared public TCR beta signatures pointed to both CMV infection and a matching HLA type.

One entry per CDR3 protein results from TCRdb running MiXCR on the reads. The table shows a few hundred thousand distinct CDR3 sequences, with over 15% occurring only once. This clonotype was seen more than once but under ten times. The sample taken for sequencing was CD8+ T cells from PBMCs. This TCR came from a human donor in good health (CMV status not recorded). Some clones in this sample may be carry-over from other donors' samples.

The CDR3 loop reads CASSQEHSILYEQYF. Written as DNA, the CDR3 is TGTGCCAGCAGCCAAGAACACAGCATTCTCTACGAGCAGTACTTC. The genes are TRBV4-2 and TRBJ2-7; D gene uncertain. Germline V gives CDR1 LGHNA, CDR2 YNFKEQ. V lost 0 bases, J lost 3 bases, and 12 bases lay in between. CDR3 length: 15 amino acids.